Listed below are T cell receptor beta chains from one sample, sequenced in a study of Graves' ophthalmopathy and Graves' hyperthyroidism. TCRdb reanalysed the multiplex PCR reads using MiXCR and keeps one entry per CDR3 protein. The data hold nearly 400,000 distinct CDR3 sequences, with 15% to 20% observed a single time. Material: peripheral blood. These receptors were collected from a woman aged 18-29 years with Graves' ophthalmopathy. Both conserved end residues are trimmed from each CDR3. Not all rows give a size; the values are once, few, many and, for expanded clones, a class.

. TRBV3-1 ASSQTRDSRYEQY
few TRBV20-1 SAGRGAGLETQY
many TRBV7-2 ASSLSPMNTEAF
many TRBV11-2 ASSTWGTGELF
many TRBV6-2/TRBV6-3 ASRGSRVVQPQH
many TRBV27 ASSNTPGTPGDTIY
many TRBV6-2/TRBV6-3 ASSYRGQGRSVAYEQY
many TRBV6-1 ASSGGLQETQY
. TRBV6-2/TRBV6-3 ASREGPQMIEQY
many TRBV2 ASSEAGTLYNSPLH
many TRBV6-1 ASSLTGTGLYEQY
many TRBV18 ASSPKENTEAF
many TRBV11-2 ASSFGRGRETEAF
many TRBV29-1 SVAHARGQETQY
. TRBV19 ASSILAGDWAKNIQY
many TRBV29-1 SVGGVGYEQY
once TRBV20-1 SAGLAGGETQY
many TRBV9 ASSAVGVRGAGELF
many TRBV6-1 ASSALTGVGETQY